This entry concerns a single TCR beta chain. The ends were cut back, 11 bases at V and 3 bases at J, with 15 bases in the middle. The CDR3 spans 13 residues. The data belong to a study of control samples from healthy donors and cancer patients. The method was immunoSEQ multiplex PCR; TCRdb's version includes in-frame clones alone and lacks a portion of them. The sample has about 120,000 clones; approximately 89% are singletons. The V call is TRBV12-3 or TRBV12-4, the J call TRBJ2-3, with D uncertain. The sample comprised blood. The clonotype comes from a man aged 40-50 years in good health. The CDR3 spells CAAGQDETDTQYF. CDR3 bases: TGTGCCGCAGGTCAGGACGAGACAGATACGCAGTATTTT.